This TCR beta chain was sequenced in a study of human T cells and chemical hapten exposure. The CDR3 is 14 residues long. The V and J ends lost 5 bases and 0 bases respectively, with 10 bases between them. CDR1 is SNHLY and CDR2 is FYNNEI in the germline V gene. This clonotype was seen a handful of times. Time point: pre-sensitization, week 0. Treatment meaning: therapeutic diphenylcyclopropenone sensitization with weekly scalp DPC. TCRdb recomputed calls from the RACE reads with MiXCR, one row per CDR3 protein. Found here are approximately 400,000 distinct CDR3 sequences, roughly 5.3% of them singletons; the top ten hold 2.5% to 3%.

The TCR was taken from a woman between 45 and 60 years old with alopecia areata. Some clones in this sample may be carry-over from other donors' samples. The chain combines TRBV2 with TRBJ1-1; D is possibly TRBD1 (5 bases). The sample was whole blood, taken in connection with sensitization to the hapten diphenylcyclopropenone (DPC). CDR3 sequence (DNA): TGTGCCAGCAGTCGGGGCACTATGAACACTGAAGCTTTCTTT. Translated, it gives CASSRGTMNTEAFF.